Listed below are T cell receptor beta chains from one sample, sequenced in a study of blood T cells in healthy people across ages. TCRdb redid the calling of the 5' RACE reads with MiXCR, one entry per CDR3 protein. There are 850,000 to 1,000,000 distinct CDR3 sequences in the sample; about 53% occur only once, and over 20% lies in the top ten. Sequencing input: blood. These receptors came from a woman aged 55 to 70 in good health. CDR3s include the opening cysteine and the closing phenylalanine or tryptophan. The D gene is left open where the match is weak. Clone size, where shown, is once, few, many, or a class for clones that have expanded.

TRBV5-1,TRBJ2-1,.,14,.,TGCGCCAGCAGAGTGGGGGAGAGGTACAATGAGCAGTTCTTC,CASRVGERYNEQFF
TRBV7-9,TRBJ2-5,few,17,.,TGTGCCGGATCTTCAGGGTACAGGAGCAGGCTCCAAGAGACCCAGTACTTC,CAGSSGYRSRLQETQYF
TRBV9,TRBJ2-6,.,17,.,TGTGCCAGCAGCTCAGAGACCCGTAGAAGTGGGGCCAACGTCCTGACTTTC,CASSSETRRSGANVLTF
TRBV6-5,TRBJ2-5,few,12,.,TGTGCCACGCACAGGGTCCCAGAGACCCAGTACTTC,CATHRVPETQYF
TRBV20-1,TRBJ2-7,few,13,.,TGCAGTGCTAGGACAGGTACGGGGTACGAGCAGTACTTC,CSARTGTGYEQYF
TRBV7-9,TRBJ2-1,few,15,TRBD2,TGTGCCAGCAGCACTAGCGGGAGTGGGTACAATGAGCAGTTCTTC,CASSTSGSGYNEQFF
TRBV6-2/TRBV6-3,TRBJ2-3,.,15,TRBD2,TGTGCCAGCAGCACGGGACTAGCGGAGAGGGATACGCAGTATTTT,CASSTGLAERDTQYF
TRBV28,TRBJ2-7,few,15,TRBD2,TGTGCCAGCAGTTCGCCGGGACTAGTGGTCTACGAGCAGTACTTC,CASSSPGLVVYEQYF
TRBV5-5,TRBJ2-3,.,16,.,TGTGCCAGCAGCTTGGTGGCCGCAACTAGCACAGATACGCAGTATTTT,CASSLVAATSTDTQYF
TRBV29-1,TRBJ2-3,few,14,.,TGCAGCGTTGCCACGACATTTAGCACAGATACGCAGTATTTT,CSVATTFSTDTQYF
TRBV4-1,TRBJ2-5,few,14,.,TGCGCCAGCAGCCAAGATGAAGGGGTCCGGACCCAGTACTTC,CASSQDEGVRTQYF
TRBV7-2,TRBJ2-1,.,14,TRBD2,TGTGCCAGCACCTATAGGACTAGGAAGGATGAGCAGTTCTTC,CASTYRTRKDEQFF
TRBV7-9,TRBJ2-7,.,15,TRBD2,TGTGCCAGCAGCCGTGGGACTAGCGGGAGAGGCGAGCAGTACTTC,CASSRGTSGRGEQYF
TRBV13,TRBJ2-7,.,14,.,TGTGCCAGCAGCTTAGGGACCTATACCCACGAGCAGTACTTC,CASSLGTYTHEQYF
TRBV4-1,TRBJ2-1,.,19,TRBD2,TGCGCCAGCAGCCAAGGCCCTAGCGGGAGAATCGGGATACACAATGAGCAGTTCTTC,CASSQGPSGRIGIHNEQFF
TRBV20-1,TRBJ2-1,.,12,.,TGCAGTGCTATTGGTAAGATTGATGAGCAGTTCTTC,CSAIGKIDEQFF
TRBV6-5,TRBJ2-2,.,16,.,TGTGCCAGCAGTTACTTCGGGACGGCGAACACCGGGGAGCTGTTTTTT,CASSYFGTANTGELFF
TRBV20-1,TRBJ2-7,.,15,.,TGCAGTGCTAGAGCTCTTGGGAGGGGGGAATACGAGCAGTACTTC,CSARALGRGEYEQYF
TRBV6-5,TRBJ2-1,.,16,TRBD2,TGTGCCAGCAGTTACTCGACTAGCGGGAGGGCCAATGAGCAGTTCTTC,CASSYSTSGRANEQFF
TRBV5-1,TRBJ2-3,few,12,.,TGCGCCAGCAACTGGGGCACAGATACGCAGTATTTT,CASNWGTDTQYF
TRBV15,TRBJ2-7,.,13,.,TGTGCCACCCGAATCCCGGGTCTCTACGAGCAGTACTTC,CATRIPGLYEQYF
TRBV5-6,TRBJ1-1,few,18,.,TGTGCCAGCAGCTCATTAAGACCTACAGGGAAACCGAACACTGAAGCTTTCTTT,CASSSLRPTGKPNTEAFF
TRBV18,TRBJ1-1,.,17,.,TGTGCCAGCTCACCAGAAAGGCCTTGGTCCATGAACACTGAAGCTTTCTTT,CASSPERPWSMNTEAFF
TRBV7-2,TRBJ2-7,.,14,TRBD2,TGTGCCAGCAGCCTAGCGGCCCACTACAATGAGCAGTACTTC,CASSLAAHYNEQYF
TRBV6-5,TRBJ2-3,.,15,.,TGTGCCAGCAGCCGCCCGGGACAACGCACGGATACGCAGTATTTT,CASSRPGQRTDTQYF
TRBV7-8,TRBJ1-2,.,16,.,TGTGCCAGCAGCTTAGTCCCCGGACAGTTGAACTATGGCTACACCTTC,CASSLVPGQLNYGYTF
TRBV24-1,TRBJ2-1,few,16,TRBD2,TGTGCCACCAGTGACGCCGGGACTAGCGGGAGTAGTGAGCAGTTCTTC,CATSDAGTSGSSEQFF
TRBV9,TRBJ2-1,.,17,TRBD2,TGTGCCAGCAGCGCCCGGACTAGCGGAAGCTCCTACAATGAGCAGTTCTTC,CASSARTSGSSYNEQFF
TRBV7-2,TRBJ2-7,few,15,.,TGTGCCAGCAGCATCCTGGACAGTCATGCCTACGAGCAGTACTTC,CASSILDSHAYEQYF
TRBV10-3,TRBJ2-3,.,13,.,TGTGCCATCAGTCGAACAGGATCAGATACGCAGTATTTT,CAISRTGSDTQYF
TRBV4-1,TRBJ2-5,.,20,TRBD2,TGCGCCAGCAGCCGAGGAACCGGGACTAGCGGGAATGAGGCAAGGGGGACCCAGTACTTC,CASSRGTGTSGNEARGTQYF
TRBV27,TRBJ1-1,.,16,.,TGTGCCAGCAGTTTTATGGGGGAGGGGCTGGGCACTGAAGCTTTCTTT,CASSFMGEGLGTEAFF
TRBV20-1,TRBJ1-2,.,13,.,TGCAGTGCTAGTTCTGGATTAAACTATGGCTACACCTTC,CSASSGLNYGYTF
TRBV29-1,TRBJ1-1,.,14,.,TGCAGCGTTACAGACATGGGAATGAACGCTGAAGCTTTCTTT,CSVTDMGMNAEAFF
TRBV7-9,TRBJ1-1,.,15,TRBD1,TGTGCCAGCAGCGCGTGGCACAGGGGAGACACTGAAGCTTTCTTT,CASSAWHRGDTEAFF
TRBV4-1,TRBJ2-7,.,17,.,TGCGCCAGCAGCCAAGTCGGGGGAGGAGGTCCTGCCTACGAGCAGTACTTC,CASSQVGGGGPAYEQYF
TRBV15,TRBJ2-1,.,17,.,TGTGCCACCAGCAGTGGGGCCCGACAGGGAGGTAAGGCTGAGCAGTTCTTC,CATSSGARQGGKAEQFF
TRBV6-6,TRBJ2-7,many,19,TRBD1,TGTGCCAGTACCGGGACAGGGGGTGTAGAGGAGAACTACTACTACGAGCAGTACTTC,CASTGTGGVEENYYYEQYF
TRBV2,TRBJ2-5,.,12,.,TGTGCCAGCAGGGCTTACCAAGAGACCCAGTACTTC,CASRAYQETQYF
TRBV20-1,TRBJ2-7,.,15,.,TGCAGGGCAAGGAAAATAGCGGTGGAAAACTACGAGCAGTACTTC,CRARKIAVENYEQYF
TRBV4-3,TRBJ2-1,few,17,TRBD2,TGCGCCAGCAGCCAATTCACCGGGACTAGCGGCTACAATGAGCAGTTCTTC,CASSQFTGTSGYNEQFF
TRBV27,TRBJ2-1,few,17,TRBD2,TGTGCCAGCAGTTTGATCCTTAGCGGGAGCGATTACAATGAGCAGTTCTTC,CASSLILSGSDYNEQFF
TRBV27,TRBJ1-4,.,15,.,TGTGCCAGCAGTTCCCGACGAGGATTCAATGAAAAACTGTTTTTT,CASSSRRGFNEKLFF
TRBV12-3/TRBV12-4,TRBJ2-6,few,22,TRBD1,TGTGCCAGCAGTCTCACGGGAACGGGACAGGGAGACCATAGCTCTGGGGCCAACGTCCTGACTTTC,CASSLTGTGQGDHSSGANVLTF
TRBV6-2/TRBV6-3,TRBJ2-7,few,14,TRBD2,TGTGCCAGCAGTTACCACGGACTAGCGGACGAGCAGTACTTC,CASSYHGLADEQYF
TRBV7-2,TRBJ1-1,.,15,.,TGTGCCAGCAGCTACACCCGCGAGGGGGGTACTGAAGCTTTCTTT,CASSYTREGGTEAFF
TRBV4-2,TRBJ2-1,.,15,TRBD1,TGTGCCAGCAGAGGGACAGGGGTGTTTAACAATGAGCAGTTCTTC,CASRGTGVFNNEQFF
TRBV29-1,TRBJ2-1,few,15,TRBD2,TGCAGCGTTGGAAGGCGTAGCGGGAGACCCAATGAGCAGTTCTTC,CSVGRRSGRPNEQFF
TRBV28,TRBJ2-1,.,15,TRBD2,TGTGCCAGCAGCCCCAGCCTAGCGGGAGCATGGGAGCAGTTCTTC,CASSPSLAGAWEQFF
TRBV20-1,TRBJ2-7,.,18,TRBD2,TGCAGTGCTAGAGATGCCGGACTAGCGGGTTCCAGCTCCTACGAGCAGTACTTC,CSARDAGLAGSSSYEQYF